This entry features one T cell receptor beta chain sequence. TCRdb keeps only in-frame clones here, not all; method: immunoSEQ multiplex PCR. The sample shows roughly 500,000 clones, roughly 90% of them seen only once. This sample is drawn from a study of blood T cell repertoires in COVID-19. About the study: The United States, Italy and Spain supplied acute and convalescent COVID-19 samples.

Trimming left V 5 bases short and J 0 bases short, with 11 bases between. The CDR3 covers 15 residues. Germline CDR1 is SEHNR and CDR2 is FQNEAQ (reference sequence). Membership in each cohort depended on participant-reported clinical history. Symptom resolution, clearance, or two negative PCRs marked the recovered donors of Cohort 3. The sample taken for sequencing was PBMCs or T cells enriched from blood (not recorded which). The sequence was obtained from a woman between 40 and 55 years old who had recovered from COVID-19. The chain uses TRBV7-9 and TRBJ1-5, with D maybe TRBD1 (6 bases). The CDR3 loop reads CASSLDSYSNQPQHF. DNA for the CDR3: TGTGCCAGCAGCCTGGACAGCTATAGCAATCAGCCCCAGCATTTT.